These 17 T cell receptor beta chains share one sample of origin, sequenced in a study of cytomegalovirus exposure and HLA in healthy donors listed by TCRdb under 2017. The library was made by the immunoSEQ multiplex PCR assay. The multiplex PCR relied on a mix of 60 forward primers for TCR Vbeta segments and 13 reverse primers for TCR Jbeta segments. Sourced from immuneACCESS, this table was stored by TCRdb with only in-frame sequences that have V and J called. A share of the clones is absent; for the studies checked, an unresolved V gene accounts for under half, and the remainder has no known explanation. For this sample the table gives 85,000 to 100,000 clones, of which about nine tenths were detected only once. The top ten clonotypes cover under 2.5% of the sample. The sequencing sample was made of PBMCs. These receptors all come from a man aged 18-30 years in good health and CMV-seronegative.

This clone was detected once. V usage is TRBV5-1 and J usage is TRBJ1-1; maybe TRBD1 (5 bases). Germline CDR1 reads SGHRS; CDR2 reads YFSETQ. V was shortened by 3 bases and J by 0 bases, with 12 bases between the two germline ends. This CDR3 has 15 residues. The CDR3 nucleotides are TGCGCCAGCAGCTCCCAGGGCTTGATGAACACTGAAGCTTTCTTT. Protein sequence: CASSSQGLMNTEAFF.

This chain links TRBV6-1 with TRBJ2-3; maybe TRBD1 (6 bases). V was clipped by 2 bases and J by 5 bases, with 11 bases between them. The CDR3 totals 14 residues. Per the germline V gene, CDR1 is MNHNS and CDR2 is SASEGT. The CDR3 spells CASSEIKGVDTQYF. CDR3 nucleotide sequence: TGTGCCAGCAGTGAAATAAAGGGGGTAGATACGCAGTATTTT.

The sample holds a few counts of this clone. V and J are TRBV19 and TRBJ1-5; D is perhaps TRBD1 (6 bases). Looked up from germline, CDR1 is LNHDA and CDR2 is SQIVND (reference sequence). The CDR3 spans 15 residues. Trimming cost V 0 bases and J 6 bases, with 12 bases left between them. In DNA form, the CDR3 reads TGTGCCAGTAGTATAGACCTCAGGGGCGGTCAGCCCCAGCATTTT. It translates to CASSIDLRGGQPQHF.

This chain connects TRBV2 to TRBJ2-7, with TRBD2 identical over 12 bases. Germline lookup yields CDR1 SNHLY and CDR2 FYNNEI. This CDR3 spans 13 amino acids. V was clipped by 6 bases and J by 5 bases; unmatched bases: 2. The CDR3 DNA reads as TGTGCCAGCAGGACTAGCGGGAGCCACGAGCAGTACTTC. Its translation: CASRTSGSHEQYF.

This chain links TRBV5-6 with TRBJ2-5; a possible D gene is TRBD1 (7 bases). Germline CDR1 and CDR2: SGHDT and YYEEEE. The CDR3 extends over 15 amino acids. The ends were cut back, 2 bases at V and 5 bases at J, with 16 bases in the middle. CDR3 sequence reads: CASSFGQGGLETQYF. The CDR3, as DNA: TGTGCCAGCAGCTTTGGGCAGGGGGGCCTGGAGACCCAGTACTTC.

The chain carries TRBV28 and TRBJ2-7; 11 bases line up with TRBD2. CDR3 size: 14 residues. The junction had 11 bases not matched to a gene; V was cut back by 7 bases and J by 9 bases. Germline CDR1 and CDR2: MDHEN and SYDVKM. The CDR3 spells CASMGSGTSGTQYF. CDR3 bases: TGTGCCAGCATGGGCTCCGGGACTAGCGGCACGCAGTACTTC.

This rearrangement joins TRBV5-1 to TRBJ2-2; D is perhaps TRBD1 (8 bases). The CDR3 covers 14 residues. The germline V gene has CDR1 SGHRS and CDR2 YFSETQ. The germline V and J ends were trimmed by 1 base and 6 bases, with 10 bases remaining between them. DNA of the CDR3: TGCGCCAGCAGCTTGACAGGGGGGGCCGGGGAGCTGTTTTTT. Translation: CASSLTGGAGELFF.

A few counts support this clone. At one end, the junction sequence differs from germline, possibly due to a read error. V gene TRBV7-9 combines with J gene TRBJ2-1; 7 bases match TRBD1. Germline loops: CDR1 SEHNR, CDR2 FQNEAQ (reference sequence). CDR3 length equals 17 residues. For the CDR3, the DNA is TGTTCCAGCAGCTTAGTGAGGGGGCAGGGATCCTACAATGAGCAGTTCTTC. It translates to CSSSLVRGQGSYNEQFF.

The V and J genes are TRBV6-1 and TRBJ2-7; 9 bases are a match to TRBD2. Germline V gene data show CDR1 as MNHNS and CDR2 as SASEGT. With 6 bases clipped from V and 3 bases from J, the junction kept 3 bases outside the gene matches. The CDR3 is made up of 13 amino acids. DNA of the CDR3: TGTGCCAGCAGGGCTAGCGGGGTCTACGAGCAGTACTTC. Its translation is CASRASGVYEQYF.

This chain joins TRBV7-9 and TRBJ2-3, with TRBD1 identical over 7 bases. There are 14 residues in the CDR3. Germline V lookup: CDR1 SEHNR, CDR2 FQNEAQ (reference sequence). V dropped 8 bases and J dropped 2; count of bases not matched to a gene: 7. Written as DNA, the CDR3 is TGTGCCAGCGTACAGGGGTCTTCCACAGATACGCAGTATTTT. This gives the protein CASVQGSSTDTQYF.

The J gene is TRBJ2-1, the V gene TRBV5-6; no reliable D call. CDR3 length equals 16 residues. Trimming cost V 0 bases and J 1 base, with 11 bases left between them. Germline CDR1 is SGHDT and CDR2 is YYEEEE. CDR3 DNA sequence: TGTGCCAGCAGCTTGGCCCGAAGAACTTCCTACAATGAGCAGTTCTTC. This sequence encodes CASSLARRTSYNEQFF.

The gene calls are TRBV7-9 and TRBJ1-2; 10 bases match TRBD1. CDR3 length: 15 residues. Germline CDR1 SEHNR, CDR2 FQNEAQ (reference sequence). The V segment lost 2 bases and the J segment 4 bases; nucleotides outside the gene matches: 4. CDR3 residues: CASSLSTGGGYGYTF. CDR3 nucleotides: TGTGCCAGCAGCTTATCGACAGGGGGCGGCTATGGCTACACCTTC.

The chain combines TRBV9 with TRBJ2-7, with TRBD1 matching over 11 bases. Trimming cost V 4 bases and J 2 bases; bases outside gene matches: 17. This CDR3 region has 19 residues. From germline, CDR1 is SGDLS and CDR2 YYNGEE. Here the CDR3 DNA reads TGTGCCAGCAGCCGGGGACAGGGGGGATCTAGCGGGTCGACCTACGAGCAGTACTTC. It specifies CASSRGQGGSSGSTYEQYF.

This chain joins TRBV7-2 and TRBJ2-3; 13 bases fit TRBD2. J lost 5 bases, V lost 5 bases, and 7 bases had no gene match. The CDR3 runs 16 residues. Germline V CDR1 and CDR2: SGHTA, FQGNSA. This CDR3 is CASSQTSGRAKDTQYF. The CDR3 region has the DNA TGTGCCAGCAGCCAAACTAGCGGGAGGGCGAAAGATACGCAGTATTTT. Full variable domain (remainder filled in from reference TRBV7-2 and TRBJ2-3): GAGVSQSPSNKVTEKGKDVELRCDPISGHTALYWYRQSLGQGLEFLIYFQGNSAPDKSGLPSDRFSAERTGGSVSTLTIQRTQQEDSAVYLCASSQTSGRAKDTQYFGPGTRLTVL.

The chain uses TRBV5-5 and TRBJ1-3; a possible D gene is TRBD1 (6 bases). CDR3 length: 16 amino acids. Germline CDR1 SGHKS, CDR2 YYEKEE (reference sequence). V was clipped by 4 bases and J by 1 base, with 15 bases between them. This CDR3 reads CASSDYRERSGNTIYF. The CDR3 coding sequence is TGTGCCAGCAGCGACTACAGGGAACGGTCTGGAAACACCATATATTTT.

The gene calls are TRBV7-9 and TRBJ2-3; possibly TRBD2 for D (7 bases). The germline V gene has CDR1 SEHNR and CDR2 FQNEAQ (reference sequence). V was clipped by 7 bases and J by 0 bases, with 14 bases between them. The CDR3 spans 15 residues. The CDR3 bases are TGTGCCAGCAACCAGAGGGGGGGAAGCACAGATACGCAGTATTTT. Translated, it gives CASNQRGGSTDTQYF.

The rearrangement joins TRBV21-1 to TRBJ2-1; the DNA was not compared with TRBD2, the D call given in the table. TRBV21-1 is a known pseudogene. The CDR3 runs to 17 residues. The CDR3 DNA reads TGTGCCAGCATCAAATTCGAGATCACGAGCTCCTACAATGAGCAGTTCTTC. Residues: CASIKFEITSSYNEQFF.